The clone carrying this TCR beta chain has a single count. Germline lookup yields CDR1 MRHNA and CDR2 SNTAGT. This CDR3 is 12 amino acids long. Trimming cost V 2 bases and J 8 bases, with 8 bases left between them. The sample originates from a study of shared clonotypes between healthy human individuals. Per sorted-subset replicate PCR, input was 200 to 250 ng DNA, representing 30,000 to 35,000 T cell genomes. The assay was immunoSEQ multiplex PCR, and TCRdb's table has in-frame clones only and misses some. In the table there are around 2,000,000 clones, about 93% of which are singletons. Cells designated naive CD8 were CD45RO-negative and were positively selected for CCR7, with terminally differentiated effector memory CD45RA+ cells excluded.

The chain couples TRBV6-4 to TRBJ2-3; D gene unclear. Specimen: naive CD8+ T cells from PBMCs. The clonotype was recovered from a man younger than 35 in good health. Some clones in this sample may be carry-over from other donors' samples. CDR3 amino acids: CASSDEIRTQYF. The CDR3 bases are TGTGCCAGCAGTGACGAGATCCGTACGCAGTATTTT.